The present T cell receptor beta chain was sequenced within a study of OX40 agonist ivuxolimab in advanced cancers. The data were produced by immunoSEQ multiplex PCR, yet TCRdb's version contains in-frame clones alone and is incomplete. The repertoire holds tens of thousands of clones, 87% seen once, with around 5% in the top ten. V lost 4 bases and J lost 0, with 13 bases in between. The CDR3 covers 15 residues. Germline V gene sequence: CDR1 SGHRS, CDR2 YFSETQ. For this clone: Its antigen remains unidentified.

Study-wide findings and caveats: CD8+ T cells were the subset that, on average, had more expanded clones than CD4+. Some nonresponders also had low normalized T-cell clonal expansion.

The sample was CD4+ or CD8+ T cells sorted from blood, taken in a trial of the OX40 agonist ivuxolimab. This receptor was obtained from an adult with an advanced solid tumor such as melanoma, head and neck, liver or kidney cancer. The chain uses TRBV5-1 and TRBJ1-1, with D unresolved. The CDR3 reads CASSRTTAVNTEAFF. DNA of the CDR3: TGCGCCAGCAGCCGTACTACAGCGGTGAACACTGAAGCTTTCTTT.